This T cell receptor beta chain was captured in a study of blood T cell repertoires in COVID-19. CDR1 is SGHVS, CDR2 FNYEAQ, per germline. The CDR3 extends over 15 amino acids. The V gene end was trimmed by 4 bases and the J gene end by 10 bases; junction bases not matched to a gene: 9. Study processing details: Estimated nucleated cell counts came from reference gene primer amplification. Produced via immunoSEQ multiplex PCR; TCRdb's table is partial and in-frame only. Clone size and V and J calls were adopted from that table, with D and trimming inferred from the DNA. The sample has around 620,000 clones, just under 90% seen once.

Sequencing was carried out using peripheral blood. The TCR comes from a woman younger than 35 with acute or convalescent COVID-19. The chain combines TRBV7-6 with TRBJ1-6; 8 bases line up with TRBD1. In DNA, the CDR3 is TGTGCCAGCAGCTCGACCTCAGGGGGCAGGTCACCCCTCCACTTT. As protein: CASSSTSGGRSPLHF.